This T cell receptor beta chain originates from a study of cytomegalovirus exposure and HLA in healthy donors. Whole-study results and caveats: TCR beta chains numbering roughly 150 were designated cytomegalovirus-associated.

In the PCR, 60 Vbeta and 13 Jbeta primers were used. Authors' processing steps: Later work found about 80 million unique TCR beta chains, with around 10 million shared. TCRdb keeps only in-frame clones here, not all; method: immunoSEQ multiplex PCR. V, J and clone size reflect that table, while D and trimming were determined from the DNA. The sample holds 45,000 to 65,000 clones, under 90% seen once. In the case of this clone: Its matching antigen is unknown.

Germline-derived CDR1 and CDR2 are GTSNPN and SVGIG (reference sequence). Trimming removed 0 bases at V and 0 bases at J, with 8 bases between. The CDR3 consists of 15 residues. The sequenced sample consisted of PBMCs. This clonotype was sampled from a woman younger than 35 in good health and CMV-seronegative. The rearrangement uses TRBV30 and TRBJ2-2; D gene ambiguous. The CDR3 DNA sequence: TGTGCCTGGAGTGTACTCCTACCGAACACCGGGGAGCTGTTTTTT. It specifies CAWSVLLPNTGELFF.